Listed below are T cell receptor beta chains from one sample, sequenced in a study of blood T cells in healthy people across ages. TCRdb re-analysed the 5' RACE reads in MiXCR, keeping a single row per CDR3 protein. The top ten clones hold about 18% of a sample with approximately 810,000 distinct CDR3 sequences, about 30% of them seen once. Sequenced input: blood. These receptor sequences come from a woman older than 75 in good health. CDR3s include the opening cysteine and the closing phenylalanine or tryptophan. Each record gives: J gene, clone size, V gene, D gene, CDR3 DNA, CDR3 protein. A D gene is named only where the DNA matches it firmly. Clone size is given for some rows only: seen once, a few or many times, or a class if the clone is expanded.

TRBJ2-1 many TRBV6-2/TRBV6-3 TRBD2 TGTGCCAGCACACTAGCGGGGGGGCCCTACAATGAGCAGTTCTTC CASTLAGGPYNEQFF
TRBJ1-5 - TRBV18 - TGTGCCAGCTCACCACCAGGGGCTGGGGGCAATCAGCCCCAGCATTTT CASSPPGAGGNQPQHF
TRBJ1-2 - TRBV3-1 TRBD1 TGTGCCAGCAGCCAACCTTTGACAGGGGGACTCTATGGCTACACCTTC CASSQPLTGGLYGYTF
TRBJ2-3 - TRBV7-9 TRBD1 TGTGCCAGCAGCCCGACGAACAGGGGTGGCACAGATACGCAGTATTTT CASSPTNRGGTDTQYF
TRBJ2-1 - TRBV11-2 TRBD2 TGTGCCAGCAGAAGCACCGGGACTAGCGGGGGGGCCGGTTTCTACAATGAGCAGTTCTTC CASRSTGTSGGAGFYNEQFF
TRBJ2-1 many TRBV20-1 - TGCAGTGCCACTAGGGCCAGGGGAGGCTCCTACAATGAGCAGTTCTTC CSATRARGGSYNEQFF
TRBJ2-7 many TRBV10-3 TRBD2 TGTGCCATCAGCCAGGGAGGGTACGAGCAGTACTTC CAISQGGYEQYF
TRBJ1-5 many TRBV13 - TGTGCCAGCAGCCCATACAGGGAACGTCAGCCCCAGCATTTT CASSPYRERQPQHF
TRBJ1-2 few TRBV9 - TGTGCCAGCAAGGGAGACGCTAACTATGGCTACACCTTC CASKGDANYGYTF
TRBJ2-5 - TRBV15 - TGTGCCACCAGCAGAGCCCGGGGCGGGGCGGCTAATCAAGAGACCCAGTACTTC CATSRARGGAANQETQYF
TRBJ2-5 few TRBV28 - TGTGCCAGCCGGGGGCAGGGAATGGGTGAGGCCCAGTACTTC CASRGQGMGEAQYF
TRBJ2-4 many TRBV20-1 - TGCAGTGCCCGAAAGGACCCGGGGGGCGACATTCAGTACTTC CSARKDPGGDIQYF
TRBJ1-1 - TRBV6-5 - TGTGCCAGCAGGAGAAAAGGGAAATACGAAGCTTTCTTT CASRRKGKYEAFF
TRBJ2-2 - TRBV9 - TGTGCCAGCAGCGTAGGACTCGGCGGGGTGAACACCGGGGAGCTGTTTTTT CASSVGLGGVNTGELFF
TRBJ2-1 many TRBV5-1 TRBD2 TGCGCCAGCAGCTTGGTAGCTAGCGGGGGTGAGCAGTTCTTC CASSLVASGGEQFF
TRBJ2-2 many TRBV2 - TGTGCCAGCAGTGAATTGGCAAGGGGCACCGGGGAGCTGTTTTTT CASSELARGTGELFF
TRBJ2-3 many TRBV4-2 - TGTGCCAGCAGCCAAGATACTTCGGGGGCAGATACGCAGTATTTT CASSQDTSGADTQYF
TRBJ2-3 - TRBV12-3/TRBV12-4 TRBD2 TGTGCCAGCACCCTACTAGCGGGCGCCGATACGCAGTATTTT CASTLLAGADTQYF
TRBJ1-2 once TRBV7-2 TRBD1 TGTGCCAGCAGCTTAGGGGGACAGGGCTCTAACTATGGCTACACCTTC CASSLGGQGSNYGYTF
TRBJ1-4 - TRBV5-1 - TGCGCCAGCAGCTTCGCGGAGGGCCGTAATGAAAAACTGTTTTTT CASSFAEGRNEKLFF
TRBJ1-4 - TRBV20-1 TRBD1 TGCAGTGCCGCTAACAGGGGTGAAAAACTGTTTTTT CSAANRGEKLFF
TRBJ2-1 - TRBV6-1 - TGTGTCAGCAGTGAAGACTTTTCTATGGAGTTCTTC CVSSEDFSMEFF
TRBJ2-7 many TRBV20-1 TRBD1 TGCAGTCAACCCGGGACAGGGGGCTACGAGCAGTACTTC CSQPGTGGYEQYF
TRBJ2-3 - TRBV3-1 - TGTGCCAGCAGCCACAGGGCGGGCGTGGCCATGCAGTATTTT CASSHRAGVAMQYF
TRBJ2-1 many TRBV11-2 TRBD2 TGTGCCAGCAGCTTAGATCCAGCTAGCGGGGTATACAATGAGCAGTTCTTC CASSLDPASGVYNEQFF
TRBJ1-2 - TRBV6-5 TRBD1 TGTGCCAGCAGTTACCTTGGGGGACAGGGGGGCGGCTACACCTTC CASSYLGGQGGGYTF
TRBJ2-5 - TRBV12-3/TRBV12-4 TRBD2 TGTGCCAGCAGCCTTAGCCGCGGGGGGGAAAAAGAGACCCAGTACTTC CASSLSRGGEKETQYF
TRBJ2-4 once TRBV4-2 TRBD2 TGTGCCAGCAGCCAACGGTCTAGCGGAGCCAAAAACATTCAGTACTTC CASSQRSSGAKNIQYF
TRBJ1-5 many TRBV10-3 TRBD1 TGTGCCATCAGCGGGACAGGGGGGAATCAGCCCCAGCATTTT CAISGTGGNQPQHF
TRBJ2-7 many TRBV14 TRBD1 TGTGCCAGCAGGGCCCCAGGGGGCTACGAGCAGTACTTC CASRAPGGYEQYF
TRBJ2-2 - TRBV5-1 - TGCGCCAGCAGCTTTTTGGTTAACTCCGGGGAGCTGTTTTTT CASSFLVNSGELFF
TRBJ2-1 few TRBV7-8 - TGTGCCAGCAGCTTAGAGTTGGTGGGAAGAGAGCAGTTCTTC CASSLELVGREQFF
TRBJ2-3 many TRBV29-1 - TGCAGCGTTGACAGGGTTTCAGATACGCAGTATTTT CSVDRVSDTQYF
TRBJ2-7 many TRBV5-1 - TGTGCCAGCAGCTTAGAGGGGTACGAGCAGTACTTC CASSLEGYEQYF
TRBJ2-7 - TRBV20-1 TRBD2 TGCAGTGCTAGAAGGGGTACGGGGGGGAGCTACGAGCAGTACTTC CSARRGTGGSYEQYF
TRBJ1-5 few TRBV12-3/TRBV12-4 - TGTGCCAGCAGTTTTTCCGGGGCTCAGCCCCAGCATTTT CASSFSGAQPQHF
TRBJ2-3 - TRBV20-1 - TGCAGTGTGACTCCCGGGGGCACAGATACGCAGTATTTT CSVTPGGTDTQYF
TRBJ1-1 few TRBV29-1 - TGCAGCGTGTACAGGGCCACTGAAGCTTTCTTT CSVYRATEAFF
TRBJ2-7 many TRBV7-2 - TGTGCCAGCAGCTTAGCGGTCTCGGGGACGGGGAGCTCCTACGAGCAGTACTTC CASSLAVSGTGSSYEQYF
TRBJ2-2 few TRBV5-1 - TGCGCCAGCAGCATCCAGACACAGGACACCGGGGAGCTGTTTTTT CASSIQTQDTGELFF
TRBJ1-2 - TRBV24-1 - TGTGCCACCAGTGATCCCCGACAGCTAAGTGGCTACACCTTC CATSDPRQLSGYTF
TRBJ2-7 few TRBV7-2 - TGTGCCAGCAGCTTAGCTGGCCCCGCTGGTCACTACGAGCAGTACTTC CASSLAGPAGHYEQYF
TRBJ1-2 - TRBV29-1 - TGCAGCGTTGAAGATGGGAGGGGGGACGGCTACACCTTC CSVEDGRGDGYTF
TRBJ1-1 many TRBV7-2 - TGTGCCAGCAAGGGCCGGAACACTGAAGCTTTCTTT CASKGRNTEAFF
TRBJ2-3 - TRBV20-1 - TGCAGTGCTCCGCGAAGTGGAGGGGGAGATACGCAGTATTTT CSAPRSGGGDTQYF
TRBJ2-4 many TRBV27 - TGTGCCAGCAGTTCACTCCTGGGAGGGGGAAACATTCAGTACTTC CASSSLLGGGNIQYF
TRBJ2-2 - TRBV7-9 TRBD1 TGTGCCAGCAGTTTGGATTCGGGACAGGGGTCCGGGGAGCTGTTTTTT CASSLDSGQGSGELFF
TRBJ1-6 few TRBV3-1 - TGTGCCAGCAGCCAAGGATCGGCACCCCTCCACTTT CASSQGSAPLHF
TRBJ2-5 many TRBV12-3/TRBV12-4 TRBD2 TGTGCCAGCAGTCTTAGCGGGGGTGTCCAAGAGACCCAGTACTTC CASSLSGGVQETQYF
TRBJ1-5 few TRBV20-1 - TGCAGTGCTAATTTGAGCAATCAGCCCCAGCATTTT CSANLSNQPQHF
TRBJ1-1 few TRBV7-2 - TGTGCCAGCAGCCCCCAGGTCCTTCAGAACACTGAAGCTTTCTTT CASSPQVLQNTEAFF
TRBJ2-4 few TRBV3-1 TRBD1 TGTGCCAGCAGCCAGTCGCAGGGGGTGCAGTACTTC CASSQSQGVQYF
TRBJ2-5 many TRBV18 TRBD1 TGTGCCAGCTCAGAAATTCGACAGGGGTGGTTGTACTTC CASSEIRQGWLYF